A selection of T cell receptor beta chains follows, all from one sample in a study of CDR3 diversity in severe acne. TCRdb redid the calling of the PCR reads with MiXCR, one entry per CDR3 protein. The sample holds tens of thousands of distinct CDR3 sequences; roughly 51% are singletons and the top ten take 14%. The sequencing sample was made of blood. The receptors shown here come from a male donor in good health, without acne. Both conserved end residues are part of each CDR3. D genes are given only for firm matches. Clone size is given for some rows only: seen once, a few or many times, or a class if the clone is expanded.

D: -; size: -; V: TRBV29-1; J: TRBJ2-7; CDR3: CSAGITRGEQYF; DNA: TGCAGCGCCGGGATTACGCGGGGAGAGCAGTACTTC
D: -; size: many; V: TRBV5-1; J: TRBJ2-5; CDR3: CASSLGPFQETQYF; DNA: TGCGCCAGCAGCTTGGGGCCATTCCAAGAGACCCAGTACTTC
D: TRBD2; size: many; V: TRBV5-4; J: TRBJ2-1; CDR3: CASSILAGDYNEQFF; DNA: TGTGCCAGCAGCATACTAGCGGGGGACTACAATGAGCAGTTCTTC
D: TRBD1; size: many; V: TRBV5-1; J: TRBJ2-7; CDR3: CASRRTGGAYEQYF; DNA: TGCGCCAGCAGGCGGACAGGGGGCGCCTACGAGCAGTACTTC
D: TRBD1; size: -; V: TRBV7-3; J: TRBJ1-6; CDR3: CASSLWTGGSPLHF; DNA: TGCGCCAGCAGTCTCTGGACAGGGGGCTCACCCCTCCACTTT
D: TRBD2; size: few; V: TRBV7-3; J: TRBJ2-5; CDR3: CASSSASGRGETQYF; DNA: TGTGCCAGCAGCTCAGCTAGCGGGAGAGGAGAGACCCAGTACTTC
D: -; size: -; V: TRBV5-1; J: TRBJ1-2; CDR3: CASSLVGTAPGNYGYTF; DNA: TGCGCCAGCAGCTTGGTGGGGACGGCGCCGGGGAACTATGGCTACACCTTC
D: -; size: few; V: TRBV4-2; J: TRBJ2-5; CDR3: CASSQGELDEETQYF; DNA: TGTGCCAGCAGCCAAGGGGAACTTGATGAAGAGACCCAGTACTTC
D: TRBD2; size: once; V: TRBV29-1; J: TRBJ2-5; CDR3: CSVAIGGGGETQYF; DNA: TGCAGCGTTGCCATCGGGGGGGGCGGAGAGACCCAGTACTTC
D: -; size: few; V: TRBV7-6; J: TRBJ2-5; CDR3: CASSLGGTSQETQYF; DNA: TGTGCCAGCAGCTTAGGGGGGACTTCTCAAGAGACCCAGTACTTC
D: TRBD1; size: -; V: TRBV5-6; J: TRBJ1-1; CDR3: CASSGQGLGDTEAFF; DNA: TGTGCCAGCAGCGGACAGGGGCTGGGGGACACTGAAGCTTTCTTT
D: -; size: -; V: TRBV5-1; J: TRBJ2-7; CDR3: CASSSGLQYEQYF; DNA: TGCGCCAGCAGCTCCGGACTGCAATACGAGCAGTACTTC
D: -; size: medium-sized; V: TRBV20-1; J: TRBJ2-2; CDR3: CSARGAGLNTGELFF; DNA: TGCAGTGCTAGAGGAGCAGGGCTGAACACCGGGGAGCTGTTTTTT
D: TRBD2; size: -; V: TRBV9; J: TRBJ2-5; CDR3: CASSAPGTSEETQCF; DNA: TGTGCCAGCAGCGCACCTGGGACTAGCGAAGAGACCCAGTGCTTC
D: TRBD1; size: -; V: TRBV10-3; J: TRBJ1-2; CDR3: CAMADRVDYGYTF; DNA: TGTGCCATGGCTGACAGGGTGGACTATGGCTACACCTTC
D: -; size: many; V: TRBV24-1; J: TRBJ2-7; CDR3: CATSDSTGYLHEQYF; DNA: TGTGCCACCAGTGATTCGACAGGATACCTTCACGAGCAGTACTTC
D: TRBD1; size: many; V: TRBV5-6; J: TRBJ1-2; CDR3: CASSPGGADYGYTF; DNA: TGTGCCAGCAGCCCAGGGGGCGCTGACTATGGCTACACCTTC
D: TRBD2; size: -; V: TRBV6-6; J: TRBJ2-7; CDR3: CASTLAGDNYEQYF; DNA: TGTGCCAGCACCCTAGCGGGAGACAACTACGAGCAGTACTTC
D: -; size: many; V: TRBV2; J: TRBJ1-2; CDR3: CASRWTVTSYGYTF; DNA: TGTGCCAGCAGATGGACAGTAACTTCCTATGGCTACACCTTC
D: -; size: -; V: TRBV7-2; J: TRBJ2-3; CDR3: CASSLARGTSTDTQYF; DNA: TGTGCCAGCAGCTTAGCACGGGGAACTAGCACAGATACGCAGTATTTT
D: TRBD1; size: many; V: TRBV25-1; J: TRBJ2-5; CDR3: CASSEAGGSKTQYF; DNA: TGTGCCAGCAGTGAGGCAGGGGGCAGTAAGACCCAGTACTTC
D: TRBD2; size: -; V: TRBV9; J: TRBJ2-5; CDR3: CASSEGLAGWETQYF; DNA: TGTGCCAGCAGCGAGGGACTAGCGGGATGGGAGACCCAGTACTTC